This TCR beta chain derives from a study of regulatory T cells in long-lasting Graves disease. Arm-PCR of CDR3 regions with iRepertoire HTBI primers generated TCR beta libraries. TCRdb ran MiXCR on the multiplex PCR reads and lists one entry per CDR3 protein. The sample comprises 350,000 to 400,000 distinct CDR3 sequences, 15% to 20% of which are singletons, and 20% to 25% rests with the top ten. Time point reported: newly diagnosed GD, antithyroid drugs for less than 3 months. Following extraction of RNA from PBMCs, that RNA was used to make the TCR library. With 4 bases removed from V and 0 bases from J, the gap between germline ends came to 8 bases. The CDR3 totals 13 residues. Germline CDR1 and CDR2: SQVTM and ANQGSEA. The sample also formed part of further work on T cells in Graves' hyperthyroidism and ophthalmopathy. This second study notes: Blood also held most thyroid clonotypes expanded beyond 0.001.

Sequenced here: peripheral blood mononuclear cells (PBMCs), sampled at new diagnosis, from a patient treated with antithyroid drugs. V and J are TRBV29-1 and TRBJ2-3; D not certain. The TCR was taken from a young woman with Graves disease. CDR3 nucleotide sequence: TGCAGCGTTGGGTTCCCGAGCACAGATACGCAGTATTTT. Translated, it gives CSVGFPSTDTQYF.